This T cell receptor beta chain emerged from a study of T cell repertoires in ileal Crohn's disease. On the study more broadly: Every patient was operated on for stricturing (about 60%) or penetrating (approximately 40%) complications.

Eligibility required adulthood, ileal or ileocolonic Crohn's disease and indicated ileocolonic resection. This table comes from immunoSEQ multiplex PCR, and its TCRdb copy is limited to in-frame clones, with some not included. In the table there are several thousand clones, 70% to 80% of which are singletons. J was trimmed by 0 bases and V by 6 bases; bases with no gene match: 6. The CDR3 has 14 residues. CDR1 SQVTM and CDR2 ANQGSEA come from the germline V gene. The rearrangement links TRBV29-1 to TRBJ2-7; 9 nucleotides align to TRBD1. The receptor's source is an adult with Crohn's disease. The sequenced material came from ileal tissue. The DNA for the CDR3 is TGCAGCGTGCTGACAGGGGGATCCTCCTACGAGCAGTACTTC. This codes for CSVLTGGSSYEQYF.